The clone carrying this TCR beta chain was seen ten or more times. Its antigen is not identified. Over 18 months, lack of ophthalmopathy progression marked Graves' hyperthyroidism as stable. This sample holds PBMCs from around 9.9 ml fresh peripheral blood. The data are from a study of T cells in Graves' hyperthyroidism and ophthalmopathy. The wider study: Upon initial diagnosis and before any treatment, peripheral blood was collected. General study results and limits: From stable hyperthyroidism, ophthalmopathy was separated by a 13 V-J model.

RNA transcripts yielded amplified TCR beta CDR3 regions. HTBI primers were the set used in a first-round RT-PCR of the TCR CDR3. In TCRdb, the multiplex PCR reads were re-called with MiXCR into one record per CDR3 protein. The sample lists 350,000 to 500,000 distinct CDR3 sequences, roughly 13% seen once, with roughly 4.8% in the top ten. The CDR3 is 10 amino acids. In germline, CDR1 is MNHNS, CDR2 SASEGT. V dropped 11 bases and J dropped 4 bases, with 8 bases sitting between them. The chain is built from TRBV6-1 and TRBJ1-1; D perhaps matches TRBD1 (5 bases). This TCR derives from a woman under 30 with Graves' hyperthyroidism. Specimen: blood. CDR3 amino acids: CAAGLTEAFF. The CDR3 DNA sequence: TGTGCCGCGGGGCTCACTGAAGCTTTCTTT.